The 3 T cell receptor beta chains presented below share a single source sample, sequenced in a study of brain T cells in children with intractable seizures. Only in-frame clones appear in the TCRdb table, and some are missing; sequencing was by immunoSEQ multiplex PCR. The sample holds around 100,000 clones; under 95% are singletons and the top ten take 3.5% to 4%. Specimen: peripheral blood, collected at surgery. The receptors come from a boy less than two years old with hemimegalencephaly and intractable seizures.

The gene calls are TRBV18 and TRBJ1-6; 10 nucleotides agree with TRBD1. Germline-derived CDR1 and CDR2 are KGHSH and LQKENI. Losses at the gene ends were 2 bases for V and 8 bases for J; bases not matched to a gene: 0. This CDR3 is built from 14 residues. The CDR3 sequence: CASSPGTGDSPLHF. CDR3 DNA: TGTGCCAGCTCACCAGGGACAGGGGATTCACCCCTCCACTTT.

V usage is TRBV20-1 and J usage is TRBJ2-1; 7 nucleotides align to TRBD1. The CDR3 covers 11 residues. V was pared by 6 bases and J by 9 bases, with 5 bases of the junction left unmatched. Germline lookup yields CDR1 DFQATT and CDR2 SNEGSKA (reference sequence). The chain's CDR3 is CSAQGVGEQFF. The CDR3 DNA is TGCAGTGCCCAGGGGGTGGGTGAGCAGTTCTTC.

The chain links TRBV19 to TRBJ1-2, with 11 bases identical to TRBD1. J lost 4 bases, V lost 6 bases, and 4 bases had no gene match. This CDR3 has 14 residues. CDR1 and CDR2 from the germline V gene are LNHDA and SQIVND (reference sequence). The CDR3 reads CASRPGQGAYGYTF. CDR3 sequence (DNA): TGTGCCAGTAGACCCGGACAGGGGGCCTATGGCTACACCTTC. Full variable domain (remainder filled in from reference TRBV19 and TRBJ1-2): DGGITQSPKYLFRKEGQNVTLSCEQNLNHDAMYWYRQDPGQGLRLIYYSQIVNDFQKGDIAEGYSVSREKKESFPLTVTSAQKNPTAFYLCASRPGQGAYGYTFGSGTRLTVV.